The 28 T cell receptor beta chains given below trace back to one sample, sequenced in a study of PD-1 blockade in classical Hodgkin lymphoma. Repertoires were generated with immunoSEQ multiplex PCR, while TCRdb's copy carries only in-frame clones and drops some. The sample has some 20,000 clones; about 85% are singletons. Time point defined: cycle 4 day 1 (C4D1), after 6 weeks of nivolumab. Each patient's relapse followed autologous stem cell transplantation, and brentuximab vedotin exposure varied. The investigators isolated CD8+ T cells from thawed PBMCs using magnetic negative selection. Here the sequenced sample was CD8+ T cells from blood, taken before the fourth cycle of nivolumab. Receptors were obtained from a human donor with classical Hodgkin lymphoma.

This clone was observed a few times. The chain has TRBV28 and TRBJ2-7; D is possibly TRBD2 (5 bases). CDR3 length: 13 residues. The V gene's germline CDR1 is MDHEN and CDR2 SYDVKM. V was pared by 4 bases and J by 2 bases, with 9 bases between. The CDR3 sequence: CASSWTGTYEQYF. The CDR3, as DNA: TGTGCCAGCAGTTGGACGGGAACCTACGAGCAGTACTTC.

V gene TRBV2 combines with J gene TRBJ2-5; TRBD2 aligns across 13 bases. The ends lost 4 bases at V and 10 bases at J; junction bases unmatched: 12. Germline V gene data show CDR1 as SNHLY and CDR2 as FYNNEI. The CDR3 spans 16 residues. The CDR3 spells CASSGTSGRRGGSQYF. The CDR3 DNA is TGTGCCAGCAGTGGGACTAGCGGGAGACGCGGGGGGAGCCAGTACTTC. The full variable domain, rest sourced from reference TRBV2 and TRBJ2-5, is EPEVTQTPSHQVTQMGQEVILRCVPISNHLYFYWYRQILGQKVEFLVSFYNNEISEKSEIFDDQFSVERPDGSNFTLKIRSTKLEDSAMYFCASSGTSGRRGGSQYFGPGTRLLVL.

This chain connects TRBV30 to TRBJ2-7, with D unclear. Germline V lookup: CDR1 GTSNPN, CDR2 SVGIG (reference sequence). The CDR3 is made up of 13 amino acids. V lost 5 bases and J 0 bases, leaving 11 bases between the germline ends. The CDR3 DNA reads TGTGCCTGGGACCTACGGACCTCCTACGAGCAGTACTTC. The encoded protein is CAWDLRTSYEQYF.

The chain recombines TRBV11-2 with TRBJ2-1, with 7 nucleotides matching TRBD2. The V segment lost 5 bases and the J segment 9 bases; nucleotides outside the gene matches: 16. CDR3 length: 16 residues. Germline V lookup: CDR1 SGHAT, CDR2 FQNNGV. CDR3 region: CASSNGLGGFRGEQFF. The CDR3 coding sequence is TGTGCCAGCAGCAACGGACTAGGAGGTTTTAGAGGTGAGCAGTTCTTC.

The chain combines TRBV7-9 with TRBJ2-5; D gene ambiguous. This CDR3 region has 15 residues. Germline V lookup: CDR1 SEHNR, CDR2 FQNEAQ (reference sequence). Trimming removed 5 bases from V and 2 bases from J, with 15 bases in between. The CDR3, as DNA: TGTGCCAGCAGCCCGTCCCGACTCGTTCAAGAGACCCAGTACTTC. Protein product: CASSPSRLVQETQYF.

The chain is built from TRBV21-1 and TRBJ2-1; TRBD2, the table's D call, was not compared with the DNA. TRBV21-1 is a recognized pseudogene. This CDR3 is 15 amino acids long. The CDR3 here is CASSKGAVRGNEQFF. As DNA, the CDR3 is TGTGCCAGCAGCAAAGGGGCGGTCCGGGGGAATGAGCAGTTCTTC.

The rearrangement links TRBV9 to TRBJ1-2; 7 nucleotides match TRBD1. This CDR3 has 13 amino acids. Germline-derived CDR1 and CDR2 are SGDLS and YYNGEE. V was clipped by 2 bases and J by 6 bases; unmatched bases: 4. The CDR3 reads CASSVTGVDGYTF. Here the CDR3 DNA reads TGTGCCAGCAGCGTCACAGGGGTGGATGGCTACACCTTC.

The gene calls are TRBV19 and TRBJ2-1; 9 positions match TRBD2. The J segment lost 1 base and the V segment lost 4 bases, leaving 8 bases of the junction unmatched. Germline V gene sequence: CDR1 LNHDA, CDR2 SQIVND (reference sequence). The CDR3 runs 17 residues. The CDR3 bases are TGTGCCAGTAGTACTAACCTAGCGGGGACTTCCTACAATGAGCAGTTCTTC. Its translation: CASSTNLAGTSYNEQFF.

The chain uses TRBV10-3 and TRBJ1-3; the D is unclear. V was shortened by 4 bases and J by 0 bases, with 10 bases between the two germline ends. CDR1 ENHRY and CDR2 SYGVKD come from the germline V gene. CDR3 size: 15 residues. The DNA of the CDR3 is TGTGCCATCAGTGTAAAAGCCCACTCTGGAAACACCATATATTTT. It yields the protein CAISVKAHSGNTIYF.

The rearrangement links TRBV5-1 to TRBJ2-7; D is unclear. From germline, CDR1 is SGHRS and CDR2 YFSETQ. This CDR3 is 11 amino acids long. Trimming took off 4 bases at V and 4 bases at J, with 6 bases between the two ends. DNA of the CDR3: TGCGCCAGCAGCCCCGGGTACGAGCAGTACTTC. Amino acids: CASSPGYEQYF.

The V and J genes are TRBV11-1 and TRBJ2-7, with a weak D call TRBD1 (6 bases). The V end lost 3 bases, the J end lost 6 bases, and 9 bases lay between the germline ends. CDR1 and CDR2 from the germline V gene are SGHAT and FQDESV (reference sequence). The CDR3 covers 12 residues. CDR3 sequence reads: CASSLMGAEQYF. In DNA, the CDR3 is TGTGCCAGCAGCTTGATGGGGGCCGAGCAGTACTTC.

The genes are TRBV13 and TRBJ2-1, with TRBD2 matching 8 bases. The CDR3 runs to 15 residues. The J segment lost 3 bases and the V segment lost 5 bases, leaving 6 bases of the junction unmatched. Germline assignment: CDR1 PRHDT and CDR2 FYEKMQ (reference sequence). The CDR3 loop reads CASSVSGSGYNEQFF. The CDR3 DNA is TGTGCCAGCAGCGTCAGCGGGAGCGGCTACAATGAGCAGTTCTTC.

This chain links TRBV27 with TRBJ2-7, with D possibly being TRBD1 (6 bases). The CDR3 extends over 15 amino acids. Germline CDR1 MNHEY, CDR2 SMNVEV (reference sequence). The germline V and J ends were trimmed by 5 bases and 4 bases, with 18 bases remaining between them. For the CDR3, the DNA is TGTGCCAGCAGTCCAGACAGGAAGGAACAGTACGAGCAGTACTTC. Translating gives CASSPDRKEQYEQYF.

This sequence joins TRBV7-2 and TRBJ2-7; D unresolved. Trimming shortened V by 2 bases and J by 2 bases, and 4 bases separated the two germline ends. The CDR3 is 12 residues long. Germline CDR1 SGHTA, CDR2 FQGNSA. The DNA for the CDR3 is TGTGCCAGCAGCTTATCGCCCTACGAGCAGTACTTC. The encoded protein is CASSLSPYEQYF.

This chain connects TRBV4-1 to TRBJ1-1; D is unclear. Germline CDR1 and CDR2: MGHRA and YSYEKL. The CDR3 consists of 13 residues. V was pared by 6 bases and J by 8 bases, with 16 bases between. CDR3 region: CASSPEADVEAFF. The CDR3 DNA is TGCGCCAGCAGTCCTGAAGCGGACGTAGAAGCTTTCTTT.

The J gene is TRBJ1-1, the V gene TRBV4-1; 8 bases match TRBD1. This CDR3 region has 18 residues. Per germline, CDR1 MGHRA and CDR2 YSYEKL. Germline trimming cut 4 bases from V and 2 bases from J; bases unmatched to any gene: 15. The CDR3 DNA sequence: TGCGCCAGCAGCCCCCTGGGACAGGCCGCTACGGGAAACACTGAAGCTTTCTTT. Its protein product is CASSPLGQAATGNTEAFF.

The table lists this clone with a count of one. J is TRBJ2-7 and V is TRBV19; TRBD1 is a possible D gene (6 bases). Germline values: CDR1 LNHDA, CDR2 SQIVND (reference sequence). The CDR3 extends over 15 amino acids. V was shortened by 4 bases and J by 2 bases, with 15 bases between the two germline ends. The CDR3: CASSRTGTSTYEQYF. CDR3 coding DNA: TGTGCCAGTAGTAGAACCGGGACATCGACCTACGAGCAGTACTTC.

The rearrangement links TRBV19 to TRBJ1-1, with D hard to call. V dropped 5 bases and J dropped 1 base, with 17 bases sitting between them. CDR1 and CDR2 (germline): LNHDA, SQIVND (reference sequence). The CDR3 length is 16 residues. The CDR3 loop reads CASSPSYRDSNTEAFF. CDR3 DNA: TGTGCCAGTAGTCCATCCTACAGAGACTCGAACACTGAAGCTTTCTTT.

This clone was seen a handful of times. This chain links TRBV27 with TRBJ2-3; the match to TRBD2 covers 14 bases. The germline gives CDR1 MNHEY, CDR2 SMNVEV (reference sequence). There are 19 residues in the CDR3. With V trimmed by 6 bases and J by 1 base, 12 bases remained unmatched. The CDR3 protein is CASRLMPGLAGAGTDTQYF. The DNA of the CDR3 is TGTGCCAGCAGACTAATGCCGGGACTAGCGGGAGCTGGCACAGATACGCAGTATTTT.

The chain joins TRBV5-5 to TRBJ1-1, with a weak D call TRBD1 (5 bases). CDR3 length: 15 residues. Trimming took 0 bases from V and 6 from J, leaving 15 bases between them. Looked up from germline, CDR1 is SGHKS and CDR2 is YYEKEE (reference sequence). CDR3 nucleotides: TGTGCCAGCAGCTTGGAAGACAGATATTTACCTGAAGCTTTCTTT. This encodes CASSLEDRYLPEAFF.

The rearrangement links TRBV7-9 to TRBJ2-3; D gene ambiguous. The germline V gene has CDR1 SEHNR and CDR2 FQNEAQ (reference sequence). The CDR3 totals 11 residues. The V and J ends lost 3 bases and 5 bases respectively, with 3 bases between them. In nucleotides, the CDR3 is TGTGCCAGCAGCTTTGGAGATACGCAGTATTTT. Translated, it gives CASSFGDTQYF.

Concerning this clone itself: One end of the junction fails to match germline, which may point to a read error. V and J are TRBV6-5 and TRBJ1-2; 8 bases align to TRBD1. The CDR3 has 14 amino acids. The germline CDR1 and CDR2 sequences are MNHEY and SVGAGI. CDR3 amino acids: CASSNSGGWGGYTF. The DNA of the CDR3 is TGTGCCAGCAGTAACTCAGGGGGCTGGGGGGGCTACACCTTC.

This chain uses TRBV15 with TRBJ1-5; D is unclear. The CDR3 extends over 15 amino acids. The germline V and J ends were trimmed by 4 bases and 0 bases, with 10 bases remaining between them. The V gene's germline CDR1 is LNHNV and CDR2 YYDKDF (reference sequence). CDR3 nucleotides: TGTGCCACCAGCATGACCCGGAATAGCAATCAGCCCCAGCATTTT. Translation: CATSMTRNSNQPQHF. Variable domain in full (rest from reference TRBV15 and TRBJ1-5): DAMVIQNPRYQVTQFGKPVTLSCSQTLNHNVMYWYQQKSSQAPKLLFHYYDKDFNNEADTPDNFQSRRPNTSFCFLDIRSPGLGDTAMYLCATSMTRNSNQPQHFGDGTRLSIL.

This clone was seen only once. The chain recombines TRBV28 with TRBJ2-7; D might be TRBD1 (5 bases). CDR3 length: 14 amino acids. V lost 7 bases to trimming and J lost 1 base, with 14 bases between them. Germline CDR1 reads MDHEN; CDR2 reads SYDVKM. CDR3 loop: CASITNRNSYEQYF. Written as DNA, the CDR3 is TGTGCCAGCATTACGAACAGGAATTCCTACGAGCAGTACTTC.

The chain joins TRBV19 to TRBJ2-1, with D possibly matching TRBD2 (6 bases). The CDR3 covers 14 residues. The V and J ends lost 10 bases and 4 bases respectively, with 17 bases between them. Germline V gene lookup returns CDR1 LNHDA and CDR2 SQIVND (reference sequence). The CDR3 loop reads CATMGGALYNEQFF. CDR3 nucleotide sequence: TGTGCCACCATGGGAGGCGCCCTTTACAATGAGCAGTTCTTC.

The chain has TRBV14 and TRBJ2-5; D is undetermined. V was cut by 2 bases and J by 2 bases, with 9 bases left in between. From germline, CDR1 is SGHDN and CDR2 FVKESK. CDR3 size: 14 residues. CDR3 amino acids: CASSQLGFQETQYF. The CDR3 nucleotides are TGTGCCAGCAGCCAACTAGGATTTCAAGAGACCCAGTACTTC. The variable domain in full, completed from reference TRBV14 and TRBJ2-5, reads EAGVTQFPSHSVIEKGQTVTLRCDPISGHDNLYWYRRVMGKEIKFLLHFVKESKQDESGMPNNRFLAERTGGTYSTLKVQPAELEDSGVYFCASSQLGFQETQYFGPGTRLLVL.

V and J are TRBV7-8 and TRBJ2-1; 10 bases are shared with TRBD1. This CDR3 has 16 amino acids. Trimming took 7 bases from V and 8 from J; bases not matched to a gene: 14. Germline V CDR1 and CDR2: SGHVS, FQNEAQ. The CDR3 loop reads CASTPPSGQGGHEQFF. CDR3 coding DNA: TGTGCCAGCACCCCCCCTTCCGGACAGGGGGGCCATGAGCAGTTCTTC.

The chain joins TRBV5-4 to TRBJ1-1; D unclear. V was cut by 7 bases and J by 4 bases, with 8 bases left in between. There are 11 residues in the CDR3. Germline V gene lookup returns CDR1 SGHNT and CDR2 YYREEE (reference sequence). The DNA of the CDR3 is TGTGCCAGCCATACCTTCACTGAAGCTTTCTTT. Encoded protein: CASHTFTEAFF. Looking up the rest from reference TRBV5-4 and TRBJ1-1 gives the full variable domain: ETGVTQSPTHLIKTRGQQVTLRCSSQSGHNTVSWYQQALGQGPQFIFQYYREEENGRGNFPPRFSGLQFPNYSSELNVNALELDDSALYLCASHTFTEAFFGQGTRLTVV.